A single sample gave rise to the 27 T cell receptor beta chains below, sequenced in a study of T-cell reconstitution after alpha-beta-depleted transplantation in children (dated by TCRdb to about 2016). Library preparation used PCR. The sequencer was an Illumina HiSeq 2500. TCR library preparation used molecular barcoding, with unique molecular identifiers applied to normalize quantification of the TCRbeta repertoire. TCRdb's own reprocessing of the public reads used fastp at Q25 and MiXCR and kept productive beta chains. Each record represents a unique CDR3 protein, reported with the most common genes and DNA among its rows. This sample comprises over 200,000 distinct CDR3 sequences, roughly 9% of them detected only once. The ten biggest clones cover roughly 6.2% of the sample. Sequenced here: PBMCs from the stem cell graft donor, sampled from the stem cell graft. The receptor set was obtained from a human donor who donated a stem cell graft to a child with acute lymphoblastic leukemia.

This clonotype was seen a few times. This sequence joins TRBV7-2 and TRBJ2-3, with D possibly TRBD2 on 6 matching bases. V was clipped by 5 bases and J by 1 base, with 16 bases between them. Looked up from germline, CDR1 is SGHTA and CDR2 is FQGNSA. This CDR3 region has 16 residues. The CDR3 loop reads CASSVETSLGTDTQYF. DNA of the CDR3: TGTGCCAGCAGCGTAGAGACTAGTTTGGGCACAGATACGCAGTATTTT.

This clonotype was recorded a few times. The CDR3 DNA reads as TGTGCCATCAGTGTCGACAGGGAAAGGCCCCTCCACTTT. Translating gives CAISVDRERPLHF. This chain links TRBV10-3 with TRBJ1-6; 7 nucleotides match TRBD1. Germline V gene sequence: CDR1 ENHRY, CDR2 SYGVKD. The CDR3 spans 13 residues. Trimming removed 4 bases from V and 13 bases from J; junction bases left unmatched: 7.

This chain links TRBV12-3 or TRBV12-4 with TRBJ2-7, with a tentative D call TRBD1 (5 bases). This CDR3 contains 15 residues. V lost 5 bases and J lost 3, with 17 bases in between. The CDR3, as DNA: TGTGCCAGCAGTAGTGGGTCAGGGTTAAACTACGAGCAGTACTTC. It yields the protein CASSSGSGLNYEQYF.

This clonotype was counted between two and nine times. The rearrangement links TRBV7-2 to TRBJ2-5, with 10 bases matching TRBD1. The CDR3 loop spans 14 amino acids. With 5 bases clipped from V and 4 bases from J, the junction kept 4 bases outside the gene matches. From germline, CDR1 is SGHTA and CDR2 FQGNSA. The CDR3 here is CASSGDRGGETQYF. In DNA form, the CDR3 reads TGTGCCAGCAGCGGGGACAGGGGAGGAGAGACCCAGTACTTC.

The chain carries TRBV28 and TRBJ1-5; D remains unclear. CDR1 MDHEN and CDR2 SYDVKM come from the germline V gene. The CDR3 contains 16 residues. Trimming removed 6 bases at V and 5 bases at J, with 20 bases between. In nucleotides, the CDR3 is TGTGCCAGCAGCCTCGACTCTACCGGGATCGATCAGCCCCAGCATTTT. It yields the protein CASSLDSTGIDQPQHF.

Ten or more counts support this clonotype. The rearrangement links TRBV5-1 to TRBJ1-5; D is perhaps TRBD1 (5 bases). Per the germline V gene, CDR1 is SGHRS and CDR2 is YFSETQ. The CDR3 is 16 residues long. V was shortened by 4 bases and J by 7 bases, with 21 bases between the two germline ends. The CDR3 DNA sequence: TGCGCCAGCAGCCCGGACCTGGGGCTAGGACCACAGCCCCAGCATTTT. Its translation is CASSPDLGLGPQPQHF.

This clonotype was counted many times. The V gene is TRBV28, the J gene TRBJ1-5, with D unresolved. This CDR3 is 17 amino acids long. The germline CDR1 and CDR2 sequences are MDHEN and SYDVKM. Trimming took 1 base from V and 5 from J, leaving 18 bases between them. CDR3 DNA: TGTGCCAGCAGTTTATTTTACGTTGCTCCTCCGGATCAGCCCCAGCATTTT. This encodes CASSLFYVAPPDQPQHF.

The chain employs TRBV14 and TRBJ2-7; tentatively, D is TRBD1 (6 bases). In germline, CDR1 is SGHDN, CDR2 FVKESK. This CDR3 contains 13 residues. The V and J ends lost 3 bases and 7 bases respectively, with 13 bases between them. CDR3 sequence: CASSQDRVREQYF. CDR3 sequence (DNA): TGTGCCAGCAGCCAGGACAGAGTGAGGGAGCAGTACTTC. Combining the CDR3 with reference TRBV14 and TRBJ2-7 gives the whole variable domain EAGVTQFPSHSVIEKGQTVTLRCDPISGHDNLYWYRRVMGKEIKFLLHFVKESKQDESGMPNNRFLAERTGGTYSTLKVQPAELEDSGVYFCASSQDRVREQYFGPGTRLTVT.

The table lists this clonotype with many counts. For the CDR3, the DNA is TGCAGCGTTGAAGTGACGGCTAACACTGAAGCTTTCTTT. It is translated as CSVEVTANTEAFF. V usage is TRBV29-1 and J usage is TRBJ1-1, with D unclear. V lost 1 base to trimming and J lost 2 bases, with 8 bases between them. The CDR3 spans 13 residues. Germline CDR1 reads SQVTM; CDR2 reads ANQGSEA.

This clonotype turned up a few times. V gene TRBV20-1 combines with J gene TRBJ1-1, with 7 bases lining up with TRBD1. With 3 bases clipped from V and 4 bases from J, the junction kept 11 bases outside the gene matches. The germline CDR1 and CDR2 sequences are DFQATT and SNEGSKA (reference sequence). The length of the CDR3 is 15 residues. Here the CDR3 DNA reads TGCAGTGCTAGGGGGGTTGGGAGGGGGCTCACTGAAGCTTTCTTT. It specifies CSARGVGRGLTEAFF.

The V and J genes are TRBV30 and TRBJ1-4, with a weak D call TRBD1 (5 bases). Trimming cost V 1 base and J 4 bases, with 13 bases left between them. Germline V gene sequence: CDR1 GTSNPN, CDR2 SVGIG (reference sequence). This CDR3 contains 15 residues. The CDR3 sequence is CAWSGDRGINEKLFF. CDR3 nucleotides: TGTGCCTGGAGTGGAGACAGAGGGATTAATGAAAAACTGTTTTTT.

The gene calls are TRBV24-1 and TRBJ2-1; tentatively, D is TRBD2 (6 bases). Trimming shortened V by 4 bases and J by 5 bases, and 26 bases separated the two germline ends. The CDR3 length is 19 residues. Germline V lookup: CDR1 KGHDR, CDR2 SFDVKD. The CDR3 spells CATSDSFPGLQMGHNEQFF. The CDR3 DNA follows: TGTGCCACCAGTGACAGCTTTCCGGGACTCCAAATGGGGCACAATGAGCAGTTCTTC.

This clonotype was observed at least ten times. The genes are TRBV12-3 or TRBV12-4 and TRBJ2-2; D might be TRBD2 (5 bases). The CDR3 is made up of 19 amino acids. V lost 5 bases to trimming and J lost 1 base, with 23 bases between them. The CDR3 DNA reads as TGTGCCAGCAGTCCTTCCCCGTTTTGGGGAGCGGAGAACACCGGGGAGCTGTTTTTT. The encoded protein is CASSPSPFWGAENTGELFF.

The chain has TRBV5-1 and TRBJ1-4; possibly TRBD1 for D (5 bases). Germline V gene data show CDR1 as SGHRS and CDR2 as YFSETQ. The V end was cut by 1 base, the J end by 9 bases, with 7 bases between. This CDR3 is built from 12 residues. Here the CDR3 DNA reads TGCGCCAGCAGCTTGACAGGTCAAAAACTGTTTTTT. Amino acids: CASSLTGQKLFF.

This clonotype turned up a few times. This chain uses TRBV6-1 with TRBJ2-1; D is undetermined. The germline V gene encodes CDR1 MNHNS and CDR2 SASEGT. V shed 4 bases and J shed 1 base, with 11 bases lying between them. This CDR3 region has 15 residues. The CDR3 sequence is CASSGGRDSYNEQFF. DNA of the CDR3: TGTGCCAGCAGTGGCGGAAGGGATTCCTACAATGAGCAGTTCTTC.

V usage is TRBV3-1 and J usage is TRBJ2-4, with D perhaps TRBD2 (6 bases). The CDR3 contains 15 residues. V lost 3 bases and J 0 bases, leaving 9 bases between the germline ends. The V gene's germline CDR1 is LGHDT and CDR2 YNNKEL (reference sequence). The CDR3 DNA is TGTGCCAGCAGCCATTGGGGACTAGCCAAAAACATTCAGTACTTC. It codes for CASSHWGLAKNIQYF. Complete variable domain (other parts from reference TRBV3-1 and TRBJ2-4): DTAVSQTPKYLVTQMGNDKSIKCEQNLGHDTMYWYKQDSKKFLKIMFSYNNKELIINETVPNRFSPKSPDKAHLNLHINSLELGDSAVYFCASSHWGLAKNIQYFGAGTRLSVL.

In this sample, this clonotype turned up many times. The CDR3 bases are TGCGCCAGCAGCCAAGAACCCAGGGGGATCCACGAGCAGTACTTC. Translation gives CASSQEPRGIHEQYF. This chain uses TRBV4-1 with TRBJ2-7, with 7 bases lining up with TRBD1. V lost 0 bases to trimming and J lost 5 bases; unmatched junction nucleotides: 7. The CDR3 spans 15 residues. The germline V gene has CDR1 MGHRA and CDR2 YSYEKL.

At least ten counts were recorded for this clonotype. V and J are TRBV20-1 and TRBJ2-7, with 11 bases identical to TRBD1. Germline assignment: CDR1 DFQATT and CDR2 SNEGSKA (reference sequence). With V trimmed by 6 bases and J by 6 bases, 10 bases remained unmatched. The CDR3 spans 14 residues. CDR3 sequence reads: CSAGRDRGMFEQYF. Here the CDR3 DNA reads TGCAGTGCCGGGCGGGACAGGGGGATGTTCGAGCAGTACTTC.

This clonotype occurred a few times. The chain is built from TRBV27 and TRBJ1-5, with 7 bases matching TRBD1. J was trimmed by 0 bases and V by 6 bases; bases with no gene match: 11. CDR3 length: 17 residues. Germline CDR1 MNHEY, CDR2 SMNVEV (reference sequence). CDR3 in DNA: TGTGCCAGCAGCATACTCCCTCCAGGGGGTAGCAATCAGCCCCAGCATTTT. It yields the protein CASSILPPGGSNQPQHF.

The chain joins TRBV7-9 to TRBJ1-1, with D hard to call. This CDR3 has 14 amino acids. Germline assignment: CDR1 SEHNR and CDR2 FQNEAQ (reference sequence). Deletions cut 2 bases from V and 4 bases from J, with 11 bases between. This chain's CDR3 is CASSLTDVGTEAFF. CDR3 bases: TGTGCCAGCAGCTTAACCGACGTCGGCACTGAAGCTTTCTTT.

The genes are TRBV20-1 and TRBJ1-1; no clear D gene. Germline values: CDR1 DFQATT, CDR2 SNEGSKA (reference sequence). This CDR3 comprises 15 residues. Trimming took off 1 base at V and 1 base at J, with 13 bases between the two ends. The CDR3 sequence: CSARAVGGPNTEAFF. CDR3 bases: TGCAGTGCTAGAGCCGTCGGCGGACCGAACACTGAAGCTTTCTTT.

This clonotype was observed at least ten times. The chain recombines TRBV25-1 with TRBJ1-3, with D possibly being TRBD1 (6 bases). The germline V gene has CDR1 MGHDK and CDR2 SYGVNS. Trimming took 7 bases from V and 0 from J, leaving 13 bases between them. The CDR3 covers 15 residues. DNA for the CDR3: TGTGCCAGCACCCCCAGGGGCCCCTCTGGAAACACCATATATTTT. Its translation is CASTPRGPSGNTIYF.

This clonotype appeared many times. The V gene is TRBV5-5, the J gene TRBJ2-1; the D gene could be TRBD1 or TRBD2 (5 bases each). Germline CDR1 reads SGHKS; CDR2 reads YYEKEE (reference sequence). The CDR3 runs to 14 residues. V dropped 0 bases and J dropped 6 bases, with 10 bases sitting between them. The DNA of the CDR3 is TGTGCCAGCAGCTTGGTGGGACGTTCCAATGAGCAGTTCTTC. Translated: CASSLVGRSNEQFF.

The V gene is TRBV6-1, the J gene TRBJ1-6; TRBD1 agrees at 10 bases. Germline lookup yields CDR1 MNHNS and CDR2 SASEGT. J was trimmed by 7 bases and V by 5 bases; bases with no gene match: 5. The CDR3 runs 15 residues. CDR3 in amino acids: CASSKPGQGNSPLHF. The CDR3 DNA reads as TGTGCCAGCAGTAAACCGGGACAGGGGAATTCACCCCTCCACTTT.

The sample holds a few counts of this clonotype. The chain joins TRBV12-3 or TRBV12-4 to TRBJ2-7, with D possibly matching TRBD1 (5 bases). This CDR3 is built from 15 residues. V lost 5 bases, J lost 1 base, and 15 bases lay in between. CDR3 coding DNA: TGTGCCAGCAGTGGCTCGACAGCACTTTCCTACGAGCAGTACTTC. It encodes CASSGSTALSYEQYF.

This clonotype was found many times. The genes are TRBV15 and TRBJ1-6, with a weak D call TRBD1 (5 bases). CDR1 LNHNV and CDR2 YYDKDF come from the germline V gene (reference sequence). V shed 5 bases and J shed 6 bases, with 11 bases lying between them. The CDR3 has 14 amino acids. CDR3 region: CATSASGTNSPLHF. Here the CDR3 DNA reads TGTGCCACCAGCGCTTCAGGGACTAATTCACCCCTCCACTTT.

The V call is TRBV2, the J call TRBJ1-4; tentatively, D is TRBD1 (6 bases). Between the trimmed V and J ends, which lost 10 bases and 0 bases, there was a span of 12 bases. The CDR3 has 14 amino acids. CDR1 is SNHLY and CDR2 is FYNNEI in the germline V gene. The CDR3 DNA sequence: TGTGCCACCCCCGGGGGCCCAACTAATGAAAAACTGTTTTTT. Encoded protein: CATPGGPTNEKLFF.